This TCR beta chain came from a study of T cell responses to AZD1222 COVID-19 vaccine. Profiling relied on immunoSEQ multiplex PCR, and the TCRdb table lists in-frame clones only, not all of them. The sample lists some 180,000 clones, around 90% seen once, with approximately 1% in the top ten. The sample was peripheral blood, taken 28 days after the second AZD1222 dose. This sequence originates from an adult who received the AZD1222 COVID-19 vaccine.

CDR3 sequence reads: CASSPAGGNTIYF. The CDR3 nucleotides read TGTGCCAGCAGCCCGGCGGGCGGAAACACCATATATTTT. The gene calls are TRBV7-9 and TRBJ1-3; D gene unclear. Germline values: CDR1 SEHNR, CDR2 FQNEAQ (reference sequence). V was pared by 5 bases and J by 4 bases, with 9 bases between. The CDR3 has 13 amino acids.